This TCR beta chain was identified during a study of somatic mutations in cytotoxic T cells in rheumatoid arthritis. This clone has just one count. Profiled with immunoSEQ multiplex PCR; TCRdb holds only in-frame clones, not every one. The sample has approximately 5,300 clones; around 87% are singletons. The CDR3 consists of 15 residues. Germline lookup yields CDR1 SNHLY and CDR2 FYNNEI. Trimming removed 11 bases from V and 5 bases from J; junction bases left unmatched: 12. Sequenced: CD8+ T cells sorted from blood. The rearrangement links TRBV2 to TRBJ2-1, with 10 bases lining up with TRBD2. The receptor was isolated from a woman in her forties or fifties with rheumatoid arthritis. Here the CDR3 reads CAGAIAGGPNNEQFF. CDR3 in DNA: TGTGCCGGCGCCATAGCGGGGGGCCCCAACAATGAGCAGTTCTTC.